These 5 T cell receptor beta chains share one sample of origin, sequenced in a study of shared clonotypes between healthy human individuals. Using immunoSEQ multiplex PCR, the repertoire was profiled, and TCRdb retains in-frame clones only, with some absent. The sample shows approximately 980,000 clones, over 60% of them seen only once. Sequenced material: memory CD4+ T cells sorted from blood. Noted subset: CD45RA-negative fraction. The receptor set was obtained from a man between 18 and 29 years old in good health.

V is TRBV5-4 and J is TRBJ2-1; 7 positions agree with TRBD1. V dropped 4 bases and J dropped 5; count of bases not matched to a gene: 12. This CDR3 has 16 residues. Germline V CDR1 and CDR2: SGHNT, YYREEE (reference sequence). The CDR3 nucleotides read TGTGCCAGCAGCCCAAGGGCCGGGACAGATAACAATGAGCAGTTCTTC. Protein product: CASSPRAGTDNNEQFF.

The gene calls are TRBV30 and TRBJ1-5; D gene uncertain. The CDR3 consists of 13 residues. Germline V gene data show CDR1 as GTSNPN and CDR2 as SVGIG (reference sequence). V lost 2 bases and J lost 0, with 5 bases in between. The CDR3 sequence: CAWSPFSNQPQHF. DNA of the CDR3: TGTGCCTGGAGTCCGTTTAGCAATCAGCCCCAGCATTTT.

Comment on this clone: Other DNA sequences in the same sample also yield this CDR3. The chain is built from TRBV9 and TRBJ2-3; the match to TRBD2 covers 7 bases. V lost 2 bases, J lost 0 bases, and 3 bases stayed unmatched. The CDR3 is 15 residues long. Germline loops: CDR1 SGDLS, CDR2 YYNGEE. The CDR3 DNA reads TGTGCCAGCAGCGTCGGACTAGTGAGCACAGATACGCAGTATTTT. This gives the protein CASSVGLVSTDTQYF.

This clone has a handful of counts. The J gene is TRBJ2-7, the V gene TRBV7-9, with D possibly TRBD1 on 6 matching bases. The V end was cut by 1 base, the J end by 1 base, with 8 bases between. The CDR3 spans 14 residues. Looked up from germline, CDR1 is SEHNR and CDR2 is FQNEAQ (reference sequence). DNA for the CDR3: TGTGCCAGCAGCTTAGTACAGGGATCCTACGAGCAGTACTTC. Its protein product is CASSLVQGSYEQYF.

The genes are TRBV14 and TRBJ2-7, with 13 nucleotides matching TRBD2. This CDR3 contains 20 residues. The junction had 15 bases not matched to a gene; V was cut back by 3 bases and J by 1 base. Germline V CDR1 and CDR2: SGHDN, FVKESK. CDR3 DNA: TGTGCCAGCAGCCACCTACTAGCGGGAGGGCCGACTGCGATATCCTACGAGCAGTACTTC. It yields the protein CASSHLLAGGPTAISYEQYF.